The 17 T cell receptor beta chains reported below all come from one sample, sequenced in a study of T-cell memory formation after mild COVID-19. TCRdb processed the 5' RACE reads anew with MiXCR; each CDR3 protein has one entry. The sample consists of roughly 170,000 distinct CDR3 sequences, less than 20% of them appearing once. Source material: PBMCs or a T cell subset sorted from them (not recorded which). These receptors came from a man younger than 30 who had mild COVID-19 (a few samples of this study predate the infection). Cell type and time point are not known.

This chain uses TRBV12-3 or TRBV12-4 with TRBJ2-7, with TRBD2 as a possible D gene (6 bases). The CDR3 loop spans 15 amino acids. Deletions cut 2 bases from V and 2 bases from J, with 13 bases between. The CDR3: CASSLTTAGAYEQYF. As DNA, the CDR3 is TGTGCCAGCAGTTTAACGACAGCGGGTGCCTACGAGCAGTACTTC.

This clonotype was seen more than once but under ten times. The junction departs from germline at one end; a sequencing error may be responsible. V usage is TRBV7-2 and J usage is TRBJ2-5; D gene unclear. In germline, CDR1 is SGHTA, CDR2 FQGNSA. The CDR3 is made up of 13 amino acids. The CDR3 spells CASSLTSPEPQYF. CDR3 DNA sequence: TGTGCCAGCAGCTTAACCTCGCCAGAGCCCCAGTACTTC.

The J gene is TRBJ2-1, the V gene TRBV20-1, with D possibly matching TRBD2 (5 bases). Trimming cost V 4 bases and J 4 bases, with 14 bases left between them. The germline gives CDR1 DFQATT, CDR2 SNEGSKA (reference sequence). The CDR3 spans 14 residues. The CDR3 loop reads CSATGSQIYNEQFF. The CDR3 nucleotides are TGCAGTGCTACGGGATCTCAAATTTACAATGAGCAGTTCTTC.

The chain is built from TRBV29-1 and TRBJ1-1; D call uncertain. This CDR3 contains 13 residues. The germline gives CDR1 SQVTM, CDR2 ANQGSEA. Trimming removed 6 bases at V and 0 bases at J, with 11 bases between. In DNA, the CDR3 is TGCAGCGTGGGCAAGATCATGAACACTGAAGCTTTCTTT. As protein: CSVGKIMNTEAFF.

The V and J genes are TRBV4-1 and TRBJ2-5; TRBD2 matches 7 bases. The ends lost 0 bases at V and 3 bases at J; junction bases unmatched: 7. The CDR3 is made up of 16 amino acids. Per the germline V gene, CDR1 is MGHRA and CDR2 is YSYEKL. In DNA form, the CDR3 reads TGCGCCAGCAGCCAAGAAGAAAGGGCGGGGGAAGAGACCCAGTACTTC. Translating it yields CASSQEERAGEETQYF.

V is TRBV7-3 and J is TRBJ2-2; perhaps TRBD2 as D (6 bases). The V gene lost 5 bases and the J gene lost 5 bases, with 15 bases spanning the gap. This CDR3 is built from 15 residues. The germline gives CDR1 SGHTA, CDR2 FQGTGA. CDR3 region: CASSLSGVVTGELFF. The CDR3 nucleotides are TGTGCCAGCAGCCTTTCGGGGGTGGTGACCGGGGAGCTGTTTTTT.

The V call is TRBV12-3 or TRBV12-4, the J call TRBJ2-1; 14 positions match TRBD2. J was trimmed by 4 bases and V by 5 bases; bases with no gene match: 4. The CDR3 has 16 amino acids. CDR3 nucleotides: TGTGCCAGCAGTGCCGGACTAGCGGGGGGTTACAATGAGCAGTTCTTC. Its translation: CASSAGLAGGYNEQFF.

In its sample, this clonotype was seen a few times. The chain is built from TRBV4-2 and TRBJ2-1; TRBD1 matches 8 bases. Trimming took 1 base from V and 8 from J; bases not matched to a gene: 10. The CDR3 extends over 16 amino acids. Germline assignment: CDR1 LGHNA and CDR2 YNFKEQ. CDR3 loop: CASSQVGTGKMDEQFF. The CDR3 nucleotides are TGTGCCAGCAGCCAAGTCGGGACAGGTAAGATGGATGAGCAGTTCTTC.

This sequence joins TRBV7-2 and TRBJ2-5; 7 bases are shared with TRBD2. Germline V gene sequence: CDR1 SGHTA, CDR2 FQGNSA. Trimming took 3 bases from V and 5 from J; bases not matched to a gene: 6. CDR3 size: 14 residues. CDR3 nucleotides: TGTGCCAGCAGCTTCGGACTGACTAGCGAGACCCAGTACTTC. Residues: CASSFGLTSETQYF.

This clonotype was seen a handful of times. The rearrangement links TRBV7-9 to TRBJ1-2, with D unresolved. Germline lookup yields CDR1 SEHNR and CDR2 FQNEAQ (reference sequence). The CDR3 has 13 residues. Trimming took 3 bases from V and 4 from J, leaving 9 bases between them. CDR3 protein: CASSFEGGYGYTF. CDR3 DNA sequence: TGTGCCAGCAGCTTTGAAGGCGGCTATGGCTACACCTTC.

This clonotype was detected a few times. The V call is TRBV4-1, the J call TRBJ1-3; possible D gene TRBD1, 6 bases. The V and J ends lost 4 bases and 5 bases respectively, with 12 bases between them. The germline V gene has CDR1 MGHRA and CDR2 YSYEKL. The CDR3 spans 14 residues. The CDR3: CASSPRTDRNTIYF. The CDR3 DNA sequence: TGCGCCAGCAGCCCCCGGACAGATAGAAACACCATATATTTT.

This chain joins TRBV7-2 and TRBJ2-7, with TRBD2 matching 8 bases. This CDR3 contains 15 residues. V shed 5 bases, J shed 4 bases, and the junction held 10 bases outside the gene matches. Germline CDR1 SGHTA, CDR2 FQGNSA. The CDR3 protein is CASSPQGTSGYEQYV. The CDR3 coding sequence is TGTGCCAGCAGCCCCCAGGGGACTAGTGGGTACGAGCAGTACGTC.

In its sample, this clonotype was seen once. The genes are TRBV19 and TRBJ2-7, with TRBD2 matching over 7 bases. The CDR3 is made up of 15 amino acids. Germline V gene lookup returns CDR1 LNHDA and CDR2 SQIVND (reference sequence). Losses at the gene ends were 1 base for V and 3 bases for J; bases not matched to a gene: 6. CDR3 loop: CASSIVSAGVYEQYF. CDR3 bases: TGTGCCAGTAGTATAGTGTCCGCGGGGGTCTACGAGCAGTACTTC.

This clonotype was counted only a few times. This CDR3 reads CASTPGQGIVVSGNTIYF. The CDR3, as DNA: TGTGCCAGCACCCCGGGACAGGGGATCGTAGTCTCGGGAAACACCATATATTTT. This chain uses TRBV12-3 or TRBV12-4 with TRBJ1-3; 10 bases line up with TRBD1. The CDR3 extends over 18 amino acids. The V and J ends lost 7 bases and 4 bases, in that order; junction bases with no gene match: 16.

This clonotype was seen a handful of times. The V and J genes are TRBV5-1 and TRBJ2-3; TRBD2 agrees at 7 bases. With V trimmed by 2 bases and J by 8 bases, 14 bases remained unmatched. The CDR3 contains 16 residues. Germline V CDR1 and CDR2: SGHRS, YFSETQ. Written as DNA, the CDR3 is TGCGCCAGCAGCTTCTTGGAATCGAGCGGGGTGGGTACGCAGTATTTT. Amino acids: CASSFLESSGVGTQYF.

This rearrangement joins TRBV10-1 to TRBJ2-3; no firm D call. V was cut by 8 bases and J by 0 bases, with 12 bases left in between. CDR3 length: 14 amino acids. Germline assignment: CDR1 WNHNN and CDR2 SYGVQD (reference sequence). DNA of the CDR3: TGCGCCAGCTCGTTTACGAGGAGCACAGATACGCAGTATTTT. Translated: CASSFTRSTDTQYF.

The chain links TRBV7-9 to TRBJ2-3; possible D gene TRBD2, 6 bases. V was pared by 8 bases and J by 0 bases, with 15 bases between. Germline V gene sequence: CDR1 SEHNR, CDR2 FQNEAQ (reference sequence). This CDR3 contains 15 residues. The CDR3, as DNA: TGTGCCAGCTCCCCTCCGGCGGGGAGCACAGATACGCAGTATTTT. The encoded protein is CASSPPAGSTDTQYF.